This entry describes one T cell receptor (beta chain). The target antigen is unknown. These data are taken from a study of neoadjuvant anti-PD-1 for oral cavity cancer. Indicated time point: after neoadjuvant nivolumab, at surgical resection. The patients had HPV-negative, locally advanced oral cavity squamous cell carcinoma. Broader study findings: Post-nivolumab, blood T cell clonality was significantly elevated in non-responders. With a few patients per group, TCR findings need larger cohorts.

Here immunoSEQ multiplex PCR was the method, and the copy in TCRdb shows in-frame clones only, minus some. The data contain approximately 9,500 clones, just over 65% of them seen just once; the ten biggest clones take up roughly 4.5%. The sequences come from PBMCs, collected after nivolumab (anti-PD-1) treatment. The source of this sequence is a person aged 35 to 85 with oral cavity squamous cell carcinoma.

CDR3 amino acids: CASSLIVNFQETQYF. The CDR3 region has the DNA TGCGCCAGCAGCTTGATAGTGAACTTCCAAGAGACCCAGTACTTC. The rearrangement joins TRBV5-1 to TRBJ2-5; D gene unclear. The CDR3 has 15 amino acids. Germline V gene data show CDR1 as SGHRS and CDR2 as YFSETQ. V was clipped by 1 base and J by 1 base, with 11 bases between them. The full variable domain, completed using reference TRBV5-1 and TRBJ2-5, is KAGVTQTPRYLIKTRGQQVTLSCSPISGHRSVSWYQQTPGQGLQFLFEYFSETQRNKGNFPGRFSGRQFSNSRSEMNVSTLELGDSALYLCASSLIVNFQETQYFGPGTRLLVL.